Below, 18 T cell receptor beta chains from the same sample are listed, as sequenced in a study of blood T cell repertoires in COVID-19. Here immunoSEQ multiplex PCR was the method, and the copy in TCRdb shows in-frame clones only, minus some. The sample consists of 390,000 or so clones, approximately 89% of them appearing once. The material sequenced was peripheral blood. All receptors derive from a woman between 25 and 40 years old with COVID-19, enrolled during active disease.

The chain links TRBV7-6 to TRBJ2-7; D gene ambiguous. The CDR3 contains 14 residues. Trimming took off 1 base at V and 2 bases at J, with 9 bases between the two ends. In germline, CDR1 is SGHVS, CDR2 FNYEAQ. The CDR3 loop is CASSLDPTTYEQYF. In DNA form, the CDR3 reads TGTGCCAGCAGCTTAGATCCTACTACCTACGAGCAGTACTTC.

V and J are TRBV10-1 and TRBJ2-1; D may be TRBD1 (5 bases). The CDR3 has 14 residues. The V and J ends lost 0 bases and 8 bases respectively, with 11 bases between them. Looked up from germline, CDR1 is WNHNN and CDR2 is SYGVQD (reference sequence). The CDR3 sequence: CASSESLWGYEQFF. The CDR3 DNA reads TGCGCCAGCAGTGAGTCGCTATGGGGCTATGAGCAGTTCTTC.

Written as DNA, the CDR3 is TGTGCCAGCTCACCTGGAAGCCCGCGGGTCTCCTACGAGCAGTACTTC. This sequence encodes CASSPGSPRVSYEQYF. The chain uses TRBV18 and TRBJ2-7; possible D gene TRBD2, 5 bases. Trimming stripped 3 bases from V and 0 bases from J, with 15 bases between. The CDR3 is 16 residues long. CDR1 KGHSH and CDR2 LQKENI come from the germline V gene.

The chain employs TRBV9 and TRBJ2-2; D is unresolved. CDR3 length: 12 residues. V shed 4 bases and J shed 6 bases, with 7 bases lying between them. Germline lookup yields CDR1 SGDLS and CDR2 YYNGEE. DNA of the CDR3: TGTGCCAGCAGCCCGTTCCCCGGGGAGCTGTTTTTT. It yields the protein CASSPFPGELFF.

J is TRBJ1-2 and V is TRBV2; tentative D call: TRBD1 (6 bases). The CDR3 sequence is 14 residues long. Germline CDR1 reads SNHLY; CDR2 reads FYNNEI. Trimming shortened V by 9 bases and J by 4 bases, and 18 bases separated the two germline ends. In DNA form, the CDR3 reads TGTGCCAGGGCTTTATCTCAAGGGGGCTATGGCTACACCTTC. Encoded protein: CARALSQGGYGYTF.

Turning to this clone: Additional DNA sequences in this sample encode the identical CDR3. The chain is built from TRBV19 and TRBJ2-7, with 11 nucleotides matching TRBD1. CDR1 and CDR2 (germline): LNHDA, SQIVND (reference sequence). The CDR3 loop spans 14 amino acids. Trimming cost V 4 bases and J 1 base; bases outside gene matches: 0. The CDR3 sequence is CASSRDRGSYEQYF. The CDR3 coding sequence is TGTGCCAGTAGTAGGGACAGGGGGTCCTACGAGCAGTACTTC.

This CDR3 is CASSLEPLLSEQYF. CDR3 nucleotides: TGCGCCAGCAGCTTGGAGCCCCTTCTCTCCGAGCAGTACTTC. The gene calls are TRBV5-1 and TRBJ2-7; no definite D call. V gave up 0 bases and J gave up 6 bases, with 13 bases separating them. Germline V gene data show CDR1 as SGHRS and CDR2 as YFSETQ. This CDR3 comprises 14 residues.

The chain joins TRBV9 to TRBJ2-5, with TRBD2 identical over 9 bases. V shed 0 bases, J shed 2 bases, and the junction held 5 bases outside the gene matches. This CDR3 contains 16 residues. The germline gives CDR1 SGDLS, CDR2 YYNGEE. This CDR3 is CASSVASGIVQETQYF. Here the CDR3 DNA reads TGTGCCAGCAGCGTAGCTAGCGGGATCGTTCAAGAGACCCAGTACTTC.

This chain links TRBV16 with TRBJ1-2; 9 bases agree with TRBD1. This CDR3 region has 17 residues. J lost 7 bases, V lost 0 bases, and 12 bases had no gene match. Germline CDR1 and CDR2: KGHSY and FQNENV. In nucleotides, the CDR3 is TGTGCCAGCAGCCAATCGAGGGGGACAGGGATGGTGGCTGGCTACACCTTC. Amino acids: CASSQSRGTGMVAGYTF.

The chain links TRBV3-1 (or the pseudogene TRBV3-2) to TRBJ1-3; TRBD1 agrees at 7 bases. The J segment lost 4 bases and the V segment lost 4 bases, leaving 7 bases of the junction unmatched. Germline assignment: CDR1 LGHDT and CDR2 YNNKEL (reference sequence). This CDR3 is built from 15 residues. CDR3 bases: TGTGCCAGCAGCCGAACAGGGGCAGGGGGAAACACCATATATTTT. This translates into CASSRTGAGGNTIYF.

This clone was picked up a small number of times. The chain is built from TRBV7-2 and TRBJ1-1; 9 bases align to TRBD1. The CDR3 totals 14 residues. Germline V gene sequence: CDR1 SGHTA, CDR2 FQGNSA. With V trimmed by 5 bases and J by 5 bases, 6 bases remained unmatched. Written as DNA, the CDR3 is TGTGCCAGCAGCACGGGGGACAGGGCGACTGAAGCTTTCTTT. Translated: CASSTGDRATEAFF.

This clone was seen a few times. The rearrangement links TRBV19 to TRBJ1-5; tentatively, D is TRBD1 (6 bases). The CDR3 covers 13 residues. The V gene's germline CDR1 is LNHDA and CDR2 SQIVND (reference sequence). Between the trimmed V and J ends, which lost 7 bases and 7 bases, there was a span of 14 bases. The CDR3 loop reads CASTDRFGQPQHF. As DNA, the CDR3 is TGTGCCAGTACCGACAGGTTCGGGCAGCCCCAGCATTTT.

The V and J genes are TRBV24-1 and TRBJ2-3, with D tentatively TRBD1 (5 bases). The V end was cut by 4 bases, the J end by 1 base, with 8 bases between. Germline values: CDR1 KGHDR, CDR2 SFDVKD. The CDR3 sequence is 14 residues long. The CDR3 reads CATSDLTGTDTQYF. DNA of the CDR3: TGTGCCACCAGTGACCTGACAGGCACAGATACGCAGTATTTT.

The rearrangement links TRBV20-1 to TRBJ2-7; no clear D. The V end was cut by 3 bases, the J end by 6 bases, with 15 bases between. Germline CDR1 DFQATT, CDR2 SNEGSKA (reference sequence). The CDR3 is made up of 13 amino acids. The DNA for the CDR3 is TGCAGTGCTAGTCCCGTCGCGGTGGGCGAGCAGTACTTC. It specifies CSASPVAVGEQYF.

The gene calls are TRBV18 and TRBJ2-7; 7 positions match TRBD1. The CDR3 is 14 amino acids. With 5 bases clipped from V and 0 bases from J, the junction kept 4 bases outside the gene matches. The germline gives CDR1 KGHSH, CDR2 LQKENI. The CDR3 sequence is CASSGQALSYEQYF. In DNA form, the CDR3 reads TGTGCCAGCTCAGGACAGGCCCTCTCCTACGAGCAGTACTTC.

The V and J genes are TRBV5-1 and TRBJ2-1, with D maybe TRBD2 (7 bases). Germline values: CDR1 SGHRS, CDR2 YFSETQ. Trimming stripped 4 bases from V and 3 bases from J, with 17 bases between. The CDR3 contains 16 residues. Here the CDR3 reads CASSQGGGGSYNEQFF. In nucleotides, the CDR3 is TGCGCCAGCAGCCAAGGGGGGGGCGGGAGCTACAATGAGCAGTTCTTC.

This rearrangement joins TRBV3-1 (or the pseudogene TRBV3-2) to TRBJ2-7; 8 bases fit TRBD1. The CDR3 is 18 amino acids. In germline, CDR1 is LGHDT, CDR2 YNNKEL (reference sequence). The ends lost 1 base at V and 0 bases at J; junction bases unmatched: 11. This CDR3 reads CASSQVPAGGGSSYEQYF. DNA of the CDR3: TGTGCCAGCAGCCAAGTGCCGGCAGGGGGCGGCAGCTCCTACGAGCAGTACTTC.

V and J are TRBV2 and TRBJ2-6; 7 bases agree with TRBD1. The V segment lost 11 bases and the J segment 3 bases; nucleotides outside the gene matches: 7. The germline V gene has CDR1 SNHLY and CDR2 FYNNEI. The CDR3 loop spans 14 amino acids. The chain's CDR3 is CAYYDRVGANVLTF. Written as DNA, the CDR3 is TGTGCCTATTACGACAGGGTTGGGGCCAACGTCCTGACTTTC.